A selection of T cell receptor beta chains follows, all from one sample in a study of tumor and adjacent non-tumor tissue in lung cancer. Each CDR3 protein gets one entry after TCRdb re-called the multiplex PCR reads with MiXCR. The sample holds 85,000 to 130,000 distinct CDR3 sequences, 65% seen once. The sample consisted of distant non-tumor lung tissue. These receptors were obtained from a man aged 30 to 45 with non-small cell lung cancer. CDR3s include the opening cysteine and the closing phenylalanine or tryptophan. The D gene is left open where the match is weak. Size is stated for part of the rows, as once, few or many counts, or as a class when the clone is expanded.

v_call	d_call	clone_size	j_call	cdr3_aa	cdr3_nt
TRBV11-1	.	.	TRBJ1-1	CASSWTAVNIETFF	TGTGCCAGCAGTTGGACAGCTGTGAACATTGAAACTTTCTTT
TRBV29-1	.	.	TRBJ2-3	CSTANREIGTDTQYF	TGCAGCACCGCGAATCGGGAGATCGGCACAGATACGCAGTATTTT
TRBV11-2	TRBD2	.	TRBJ2-7	CTSSGRGEQCF	TGTACCAGCAGCGGGAGGGGCGAGCAGTGCTTC
TRBV21-1	.	.	TRBJ2-1	CASSATTNHYNERFF	TGTGCCAGCAGTGCGACGACTAACCACTACAATGAGCGGTTCTTC
TRBV20-1	.	many	TRBJ1-5	CSARGSTDSNQPQHF	TGCAGTGCTAGAGGGTCGACAGATAGCAATCAGCCCCAGCATTTT
TRBV11-3	.	.	TRBJ2-7	CASSLGHGELDELYF	TGTGCCAGCAGCTTAGGCCACGGAGAACTCGACGAGCTGTACTTC
TRBV20-1	.	few	TRBJ1-6	CSARSRGSPLHF	TGTAGTGCTCGAAGTAGGGGTTCACCCCTCCACTTT
TRBV6-2/TRBV6-3	TRBD1	many	TRBJ2-7	CASRWNRGIYEQYF	TGTGCCAGCAGGTGGAACAGGGGTATCTACGAGCAGTACTTC
TRBV20-1	.	.	TRBJ2-7	CSVRQAQSTSYEQYF	TGCAGTGTTAGACAAGCGCAATCCACTTCCTATGAGCAGTACTTC
TRBV10-3	TRBD2	.	TRBJ2-1	CVINPGLATYEQFF	TGTGTCATCAACCCGGGACTAGCGACCTACGAGCAGTTCTTC
TRBV6-2/TRBV6-3	TRBD2	many	TRBJ2-3	CASRRTSGGNADTQYF	TGTGCCAGCAGGAGGACTAGCGGGGGGAACGCAGATACGCAGTATTTT
TRBV6-5	.	.	TRBJ2-3	CASSSSLGTQYF	TGTGCCAGCAGTTCCTCGCTCGGTACGCAGTATTTT
TRBV6-2/TRBV6-3	.	many	TRBJ2-3	CASRPHAIRDTQYF	TGTGCCAGCAGACCCCATGCGATCCGGGATACGCAGTATTTT
TRBV29-1	.	.	TRBJ2-1	CSVEGGRVYNEQFF	TGCAGCGTTGAGGGGGGTCGGGTCTACAATGAGCAATTCTTC
TRBV6-2/TRBV6-3	TRBD2	.	TRBJ2-7	CASTTMTSGSNEQYF	TGTGCAAGCACCACAATGACTAGCGGTTCCAACGAGCAGTACTTC
TRBV20-1	.	many	TRBJ2-5	CSASETAQETQYF	TGCAGTGCTAGTGAGACTGCCCAAGAGACCCAGTACTTC
TRBV24-1	.	.	TRBJ2-3	CATSDLPRSGSTDTQYF	TGTGCCACCAGTGATTTGCCTAGGAGCGGCAGCACAGATACGCAGTATTTT
TRBV20-1	.	.	TRBJ2-2	CSPRDSQAGDTGKLFF	TGCAGTCCTAGAGATTCCCAAGCGGGTGACACCGGGAAGCTGTTTTTT
TRBV29-1	.	.	TRBJ1-1	CSTEVNGTNTEAFF	TGCAGCACTGAAGTAAATGGGACGAACACTGAAGCTTTCTTT
TRBV29-1	.	.	TRBJ2-5	CSVAAGRGETQYF	TGCAGCGTTGCGGCAGGGCGAGGGGAGACCCAGTACTTC
TRBV19	.	few	TRBJ1-5	CASRRGDGPQHF	TGTGCCAGTAGACGGGGGGACGGGCCCCAGCATTTT
TRBV11-2	.	.	TRBJ2-1	CASEWGGYNEQFF	TGTGCCAGCGAATGGGGCGGTTACAATGAGCAGTTCTTC
TRBV20-1	.	many	TRBJ2-3	CSAEVGAVRTDTQYF	TGCAGTGCTGAAGTTGGAGCCGTTCGCACAGATACGCAGTATTTT
TRBV6-6	TRBD1	.	TRBJ2-7	CASSYRGQSYEQYF	TGTGCCAGCAGTTACCGGGGACAGTCCTACGAGCAGTACTTC
TRBV7-9	.	.	TRBJ2-7	CASSSTAQSSYEQYF	TGTGCCAGCAGCTCGACAGCTCAATCCTCCTACGAGCAGTACTTC
TRBV4-2	.	many	TRBJ2-5	CASSHGAGTNAMETQYF	TGTGCCAGCAGCCATGGCGCCGGGACCAACGCGATGGAGACCCAGTACTTC
TRBV11-2	TRBD2	.	TRBJ2-5	CASSSAGTSGETHYF	TGTGCCAGCAGCTCTGCCGGGACTAGCGGGGAGACCCATTACTTC
TRBV20-1	.	.	TRBJ1-5	CSASLAQGRNQPQHF	TGCAGTGCTAGCCTGGCACAGGGAAGGAATCAGCCCCAGCATTTC
TRBV12-3/TRBV12-4	TRBD2	.	TRBJ2-1	CASSFTSGASGVYDEQFF	TGTGCCAGCAGTTTTACTAGTGGGGCTAGCGGGGTTTACGATGAGCAGTTCTTC
TRBV6-2/TRBV6-3	.	.	TRBJ2-2	CASSYRLRDPGTGELFF	TGTGCCAGCAGTTATCGTCTAAGAGATCCGGGTACCGGGGAGCTGTTTTTT
TRBV20-1	.	many	TRBJ1-6	CSAPDGSSYNSPLHF	TGCAGTGCGCCGGACGGCAGCTCCTATAATTCACCCCTCCACTTT
TRBV11-3	.	once	TRBJ2-7	CASSLVTGVYERYF	TGTGCTAGCAGTCTCGTGACAGGAGTCTACGAGCGGTACTTC
TRBV11-2	.	.	TRBJ2-2	CVRSPPGQPANTGELFF	TGTGTCAGGAGCCCCCCCGGACAGCCCGCGAACACCGGGGAGCTGTTTTTT
TRBV29-1	.	.	TRBJ1-2	CRVETSELGYTF	TGCAGAGTCGAAACTTCAGAGCTCGGCTACACCTTC
TRBV4-1	.	few	TRBJ1-5	CTSSQDIGTISNQPQHF	TGCACCAGCAGCCAAGATATCGGGACCATTAGCAATCAGCCCCAGCATTTT
TRBV5-4	TRBD1	.	TRBJ2-2	CASSSQGAATGELFF	TGTGCCAGCAGCTCACAGGGGGCGGCCACCGGGGAGCTCTTTTTT
TRBV29-1	TRBD1	.	TRBJ2-7	CSASKLWEQGTDEQYF	TGCAGTGCCTCAAAATTATGGGAACAGGGGACGGACGAGCAGTACTTC
TRBV20-1	.	once	TRBJ1-2	CSARGWGGGDYGYTF	TGCAGTGCCAGAGGCTGGGGCGGGGGCGACTATGGCTACACCTTC
TRBV7-8	.	.	TRBJ2-1	CASSFGQGLRNEQFF	TGTGCCAGCAGCTTCGGTCAGGGGTTACGCAATGAGCAGTTCTTC
TRBV29-1	TRBD1	few	TRBJ2-7	CSVRPKQGYEQYF	TGCAGCGTAAGACCCAAACAGGGGTACGAGCAGTACTTC
TRBV29-1	.	once	TRBJ2-1	CSVEDLAAGGGNERFF	TGCAGCGTTGAAGATCTAGCAGCAGGAGGAGGCAATGAGCGGTTCTTC
TRBV30	.	many	TRBJ2-1	CAWSRGTEQFF	TGTGCCTGGAGTAGGGGGACCGAGCAGTTCTTC
TRBV20-1	.	.	TRBJ1-1	CGASQEDTEAFF	TGCGGTGCGAGTCAGGAGGACACTGAAGCTTTCTTT
TRBV4-3	.	.	TRBJ1-1	CASSQDRLTEAFF	TGCGCCAGCAGCCAAGACAGGCTCACTGAAGCTTTCTTT
TRBV4-1	TRBD2	.	TRBJ2-7	CASSRDETGGTYEQYF	TGTGCTAGCAGCCGAGATGAGACGGGAGGTACGTACGAGCAGTATTTC
TRBV20-1	.	.	TRBJ1-1	CSVRTDMSTEAFF	TGCAGTGTTAGAACAGATATGAGCACTGAAGCTTTCTTT
TRBV4-3	.	.	TRBJ1-4	CASGATPGWSEKPSF	TGCGCCAGCGGCGCTACCCCCGGGTGGAGCGAAAAACCGTCTTTT
TRBV6-6	.	many	TRBJ1-1	CASSYSAGVFEAFF	TGTGCCAGCAGTTACTCGGCAGGGGTCTTTGAAGCTTTCTTT
TRBV12-3/TRBV12-4	.	.	TRBJ2-3	CASSLESFSTDTQYF	TGTGCCAGCAGTTTAGAGTCTTTTAGCACAGATACGCAGTATTTC
TRBV11-2	TRBD1	few	TRBJ2-3	CASSSTGLRQYF	TGTGCCAGTAGCTCGACAGGGTTGAGGCAGTATTTT
TRBV6-2/TRBV6-3	.	many	TRBJ2-7	CASSYRQDYEQYF	TGTGCCAGCAGTTACCGACAGGACTACGAGCAGTACTTC
TRBV20-1	.	.	TRBJ1-4	CSTKDNNEKLFF	TGCAGTACTAAGGACAATAATGAAAAACTGTTTTTT
TRBV6-5	.	once	TRBJ2-7	CASSYWGRGYYEQYF	TGTGCCAGCAGTTACTGGGGTCGGGGTTACTACGAGCAGTACTTC
TRBV4-1	TRBD1	.	TRBJ1-4	CASSRDTYRGNEKLFF	TGCGCCAGTAGCCGAGATACATACAGGGGAAATGAAAAACTGTTTTTT
TRBV20-1	.	.	TRBJ2-5	CSAPISRLLMTQYF	TGCAGTGCTCCAATCAGCCGTCTCCTAATGACCCAGTACTTC
TRBV6-2/TRBV6-3	.	medium-sized	TRBJ1-1	CASTEATPNTEAFF	TGTGCCAGCACTGAGGCCACGCCGAACACTGAAGCTTTCTTT
TRBV29-1	.	.	TRBJ2-7	CSVDMGDPEYF	TGCAGCGTTGATATGGGAGACCCCGAGTACTTC
TRBV29-1	.	.	TRBJ1-5	CSVGRCGNQPQHF	TGCAGCGTTGGTCGGTGTGGCAATCAGCCCCAGCATTTT
TRBV6-5	.	.	TRBJ2-1	CASSYDSNFYSEQFF	TGTGCCAGCAGTTATGACTCCAATTTCTACAGTGAGCAGTTCTTC